This is a list of T cell receptor beta chains from one sample in a study of Ad26.COV2.S vaccination and SARS-CoV-2 variants. Clones were read by immunoSEQ multiplex PCR, and TCRdb kept only the in-frame ones, dropping some. The data hold hundreds of thousands of clones, with about 90% observed a single time. Specimen: peripheral blood, collected after recovery from COVID-19. These receptors all stem from a human donor who had recovered from COVID-19. CDR3s include the opening cysteine and the closing phenylalanine or tryptophan. D genes are given only for firm matches. Size is omitted from some rows. Given values are once, few, many or a class for expanded clones.

DNA	CDR3	length	D	size	J	V
TGTGCCAGCAGTTTCCCTGGCCCAGATACGCAGTATTTT	CASSFPGPDTQYF	13	.	.	TRBJ2-3	TRBV28
TGTGCCAGCAGCCCCCCCGTGAACTATGGCTACACCTTC	CASSPPVNYGYTF	13	.	once	TRBJ1-2	TRBV7-2
TGTGCCAGCAGTTTGTATACAGGGTTCTACGAGCAGTACTTC	CASSLYTGFYEQYF	14	.	.	TRBJ2-7	TRBV27
TGTGCCAGCAGTTACTCAGGGGGTATCGGGGAGCTGTTTTTT	CASSYSGGIGELFF	14	.	.	TRBJ2-2	TRBV6-6
TGTGCCAGCAGTGACCCGAGGAGGAACACTGAAGCTTTCTTT	CASSDPRRNTEAFF	14	.	.	TRBJ1-1	TRBV6-1
TGTGCCAGCATCCCCGTTGGGGGGAGTTCACCCCTCCACTTT	CASIPVGGSSPLHF	14	.	.	TRBJ1-6	TRBV6-6
TGCGCCAGCACTATGCGGCAGGGGACGAACACTGAAGCTTTCTTT	CASTMRQGTNTEAFF	15	.	.	TRBJ1-1	TRBV5-1
TGTGCCAGCAGCCACGGACTACAATCAACTGAGCAGTTCTTC	CASSHGLQSTEQFF	14	.	.	TRBJ2-1	TRBV7-2
TGTGCCAGTAGTCCACGGACAAGCCAAGGACTTTCCTACGAGCAGTACTTC	CASSPRTSQGLSYEQYF	17	.	once	TRBJ2-7	TRBV19
TGTGCCAGCAGCCGCCTCGGGGCCGAGACCCAGTACTTC	CASSRLGAETQYF	13	.	.	TRBJ2-5	TRBV5-8